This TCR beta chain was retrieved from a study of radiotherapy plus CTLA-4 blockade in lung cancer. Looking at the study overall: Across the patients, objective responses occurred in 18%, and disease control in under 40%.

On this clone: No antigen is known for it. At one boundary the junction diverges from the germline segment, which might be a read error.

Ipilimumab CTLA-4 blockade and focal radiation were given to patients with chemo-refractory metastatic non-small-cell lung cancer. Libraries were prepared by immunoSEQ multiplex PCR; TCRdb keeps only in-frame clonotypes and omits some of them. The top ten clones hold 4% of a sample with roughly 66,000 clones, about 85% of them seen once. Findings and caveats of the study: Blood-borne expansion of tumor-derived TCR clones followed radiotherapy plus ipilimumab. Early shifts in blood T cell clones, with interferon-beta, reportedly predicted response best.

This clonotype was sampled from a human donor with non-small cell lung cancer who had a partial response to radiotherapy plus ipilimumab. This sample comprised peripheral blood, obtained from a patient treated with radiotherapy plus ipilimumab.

CDR3 sequence reads: CASSPPGGGIPRGGDF. In nucleotides, the CDR3 is TGTGCCAGCAGCCCCCCGGGGGGCGGGATCCCACGGGGGGGGGACTTC. This rearrangement joins TRBV28 to TRBJ2-7, with 8 nucleotides matching TRBD2. This CDR3 contains 16 residues. The germline V gene encodes CDR1 MDHEN and CDR2 SYDVKM.